One sample yielded the 8 T cell receptor beta chains listed below, sequenced in a study of CD8+ T cells in alopecia areata. cDNA prepared by RNA extraction and subsequent reverse transcription served as the template for sequencing. Libraries were prepared by immunoSEQ multiplex PCR; TCRdb keeps only in-frame clonotypes and omits some of them. The data show roughly 65,000 clones, with around 49% seen just once and about a sixth held by the top ten. The sample consisted of CD8+ T cells sorted from blood, taken at week 0. These receptor sequences come from a human donor with alopecia areata.

This sequence joins TRBV7-2 and TRBJ2-5; a weak D match, TRBD2 (5 bases). CDR1 is SGHTA, CDR2 FQGNSA, per germline. Trimming removed 5 bases from V and 4 bases from J, with 20 bases in between. This CDR3 is 16 amino acids long. The CDR3 bases are TGTGCCAGCAGCCCAGGACTCCCCGCTTTAAGAGAGACCCAGTACTTC. Amino acid sequence: CASSPGLPALRETQYF. Full variable domain (rest looked up from reference TRBV7-2 and TRBJ2-5): GAGVSQSPSNKVTEKGKDVELRCDPISGHTALYWYRQSLGQGLEFLIYFQGNSAPDKSGLPSDRFSAERTGGSVSTLTIQRTQQEDSAVYLCASSPGLPALRETQYFGPGTRLLVL.

This clone was recorded a few times. The CDR3 coding sequence is TGTGCCAGCCCACAGGGGACCCACTATGGCTACACCTTC. It encodes CASPQGTHYGYTF. This chain connects TRBV21-1 to TRBJ1-2; the D call of TRBD1 is as the table states it, not checked on the DNA. TRBV21-1 is termed a pseudogene. CDR3 length equals 13 residues.

This clone appeared a few times. The V call is TRBV29-1, the J call TRBJ2-3, with D perhaps matching TRBD1 or TRBD2 (5 bases each). V lost 3 bases to trimming and J lost 2 bases, with 12 bases between them. The germline V gene encodes CDR1 SQVTM and CDR2 ANQGSEA. The CDR3 has 14 amino acids. CDR3 residues: CSVEGDDHTDTQYF. The CDR3, as DNA: TGCAGCGTTGAGGGGGATGACCACACAGATACGCAGTATTTT.

This clone was detected many times. The chain links TRBV2 to TRBJ2-7, with a tentative D call TRBD2 (6 bases). The CDR3 spans 15 residues. Between the trimmed V and J ends, which lost 4 bases and 3 bases, there was a span of 16 bases. Germline V gives CDR1 SNHLY, CDR2 FYNNEI. The CDR3 DNA is TGTGCCAGCAGTGCCCGGTTGGGGGGATACTACGAGCAGTACTTC. Translating it yields CASSARLGGYYEQYF. Together with reference TRBV2 and TRBJ2-7, the CDR3 gives the full variable domain: EPEVTQTPSHQVTQMGQEVILRCVPISNHLYFYWYRQILGQKVEFLVSFYNNEISEKSEIFDDQFSVERPDGSNFTLKIRSTKLEDSAMYFCASSARLGGYYEQYFGPGTRLTVT.

This clone was seen more than once but under ten times. CDR3 protein: CSVVGSGIYTGELFF. CDR3 coding DNA: TGCAGCGTTGTAGGTAGCGGGATATATACCGGGGAGCTGTTTTTT. The V gene is TRBV29-1, the J gene TRBJ2-2; 8 nucleotides line up with TRBD2. Germline assignment: CDR1 SQVTM and CDR2 ANQGSEA. Germline trimming cut 4 bases from V and 5 bases from J; bases unmatched to any gene: 9. This CDR3 is 15 amino acids long.

This clone was picked up a small number of times. The chain couples TRBV4-1 to TRBJ1-2; D not resolved. V was clipped by 0 bases and J by 8 bases, with 13 bases between them. The CDR3 consists of 14 residues. Germline CDR1 reads MGHRA; CDR2 reads YSYEKL. The CDR3, as DNA: TGCGCCAGCAGCCAAGATTGGGGAGGCTGGGGCTACACCTTC. It yields the protein CASSQDWGGWGYTF.

This chain links TRBV6-5 with TRBJ2-7; D is undetermined. Germline lookup yields CDR1 MNHEY and CDR2 SVGAGI. The CDR3 contains 12 residues. V lost 5 bases, J lost 3 bases, and 8 bases lay in between. The CDR3 protein is CASSRRGYEQYF. The CDR3 region has the DNA TGTGCCAGCAGTCGTAGAGGCTACGAGCAGTACTTC.

The chain carries TRBV5-1 and TRBJ2-1; 8 bases are shared with TRBD2. The V and J ends lost 0 bases and 7 bases, in that order; junction bases with no gene match: 12. CDR3 size: 17 residues. Germline assignment: CDR1 SGHRS and CDR2 YFSETQ. CDR3 sequence: CASSLAETSVPWNEQFF. DNA for the CDR3: TGCGCCAGCAGCTTGGCGGAGACTAGCGTGCCGTGGAATGAGCAGTTCTTC. The complete variable domain, with remaining parts taken from reference TRBV5-1 and TRBJ2-1, reads KAGVTQTPRYLIKTRGQQVTLSCSPISGHRSVSWYQQTPGQGLQFLFEYFSETQRNKGNFPGRFSGRQFSNSRSEMNVSTLELGDSALYLCASSLAETSVPWNEQFFGPGTRLTVL.